This T cell receptor (beta chain) originates from a study of blood T cell repertoires in COVID-19. The protocol was immunoSEQ multiplex PCR, while the TCRdb copy is restricted to in-frame clones and leaves out a portion. This sample has under 200,000 clones; around 85% occur once, and the top ten carry approximately 9.8%. From germline, CDR1 is GTSNPN and CDR2 SVGIG (reference sequence). This CDR3 contains 15 residues. Trimming took off 3 bases at V and 0 bases at J, with 12 bases between the two ends. In its sample, this clone was seen once. The sequence derives from a woman older than 75 with acute or convalescent COVID-19. The J gene is TRBJ1-3, the V gene TRBV30, with D tentatively TRBD1 (6 bases). Material for sequencing was peripheral blood. Here the CDR3 reads CAWRLQGLSGNTIYF. CDR3 in DNA: TGTGCCTGGAGGCTTCAGGGGCTCTCTGGAAACACCATATATTTT.